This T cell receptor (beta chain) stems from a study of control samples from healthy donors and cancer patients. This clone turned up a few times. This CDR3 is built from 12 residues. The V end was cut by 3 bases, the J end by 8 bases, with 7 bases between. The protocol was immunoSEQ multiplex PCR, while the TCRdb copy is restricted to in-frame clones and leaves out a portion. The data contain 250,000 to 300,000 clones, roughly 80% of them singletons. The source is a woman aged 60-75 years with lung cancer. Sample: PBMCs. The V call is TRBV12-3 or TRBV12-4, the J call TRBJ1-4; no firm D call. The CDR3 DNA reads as TGTGCCAGCAGTTTTCGTGGGGAAAAACTGTTTTTT. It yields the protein CASSFRGEKLFF.